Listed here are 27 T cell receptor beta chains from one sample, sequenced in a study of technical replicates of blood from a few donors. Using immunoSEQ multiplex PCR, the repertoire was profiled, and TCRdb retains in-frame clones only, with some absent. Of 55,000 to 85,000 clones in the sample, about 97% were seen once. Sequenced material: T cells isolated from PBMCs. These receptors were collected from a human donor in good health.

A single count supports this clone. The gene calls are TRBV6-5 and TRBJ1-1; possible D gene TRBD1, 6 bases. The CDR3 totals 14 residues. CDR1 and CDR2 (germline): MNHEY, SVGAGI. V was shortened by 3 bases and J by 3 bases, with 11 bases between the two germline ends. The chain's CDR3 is CASSYWGRDTEAFF. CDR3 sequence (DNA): TGTGCCAGCAGTTATTGGGGGCGGGACACTGAAGCTTTCTTT.

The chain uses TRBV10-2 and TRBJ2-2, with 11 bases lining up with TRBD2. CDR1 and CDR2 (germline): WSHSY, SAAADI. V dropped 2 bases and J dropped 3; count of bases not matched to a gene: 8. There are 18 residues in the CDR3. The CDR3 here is CASSETSGSRRHTGELFF. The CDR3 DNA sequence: TGCGCCAGCAGTGAGACTAGCGGGAGTCGACGGCACACCGGGGAGCTGTTTTTT.

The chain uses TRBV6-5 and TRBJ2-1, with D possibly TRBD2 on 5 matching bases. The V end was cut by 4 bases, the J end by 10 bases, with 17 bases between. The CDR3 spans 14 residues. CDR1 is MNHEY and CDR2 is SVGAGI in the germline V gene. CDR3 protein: CASSLSDYEGEQFF. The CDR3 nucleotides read TGTGCCAGCAGTTTGTCCGACTATGAAGGCGAGCAGTTCTTC.

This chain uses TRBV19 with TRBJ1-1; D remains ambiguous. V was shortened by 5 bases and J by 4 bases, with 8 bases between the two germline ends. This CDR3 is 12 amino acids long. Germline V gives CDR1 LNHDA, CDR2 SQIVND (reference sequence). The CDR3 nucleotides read TGTGCCAGTAGTGCGGGTAGCACTGAAGCTTTCTTT. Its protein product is CASSAGSTEAFF. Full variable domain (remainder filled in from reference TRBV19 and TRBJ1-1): DGGITQSPKYLFRKEGQNVTLSCEQNLNHDAMYWYRQDPGQGLRLIYYSQIVNDFQKGDIAEGYSVSREKKESFPLTVTSAQKNPTAFYLCASSAGSTEAFFGQGTRLTVV.

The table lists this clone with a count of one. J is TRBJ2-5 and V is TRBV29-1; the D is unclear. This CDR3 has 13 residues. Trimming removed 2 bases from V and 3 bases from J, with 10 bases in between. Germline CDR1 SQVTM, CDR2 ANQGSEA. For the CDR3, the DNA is TGCAGCGTTGAAAGAATCGAGAAAGAGACCCAGTACTTC. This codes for CSVERIEKETQYF.

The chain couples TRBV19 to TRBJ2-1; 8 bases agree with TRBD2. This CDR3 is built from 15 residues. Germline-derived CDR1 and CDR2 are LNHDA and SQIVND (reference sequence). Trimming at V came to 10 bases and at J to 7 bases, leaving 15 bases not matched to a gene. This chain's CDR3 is CATMRSGRAVNEQFF. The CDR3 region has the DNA TGTGCCACCATGAGGTCCGGGAGGGCCGTAAATGAGCAGTTCTTC.

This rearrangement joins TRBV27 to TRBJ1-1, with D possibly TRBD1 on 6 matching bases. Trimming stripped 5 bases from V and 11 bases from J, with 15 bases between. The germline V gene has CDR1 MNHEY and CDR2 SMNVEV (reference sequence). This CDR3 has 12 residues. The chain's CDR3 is CASSTPRGWAFF. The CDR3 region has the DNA TGTGCCAGCAGTACTCCCAGGGGTTGGGCTTTCTTT.

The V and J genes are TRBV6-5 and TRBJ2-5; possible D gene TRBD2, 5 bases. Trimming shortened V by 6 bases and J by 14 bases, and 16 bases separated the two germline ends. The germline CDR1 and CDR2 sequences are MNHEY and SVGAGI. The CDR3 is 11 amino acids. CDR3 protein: CASRNDGLHYF. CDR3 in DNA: TGTGCCAGCAGAAATGACGGACTCCACTACTTC.

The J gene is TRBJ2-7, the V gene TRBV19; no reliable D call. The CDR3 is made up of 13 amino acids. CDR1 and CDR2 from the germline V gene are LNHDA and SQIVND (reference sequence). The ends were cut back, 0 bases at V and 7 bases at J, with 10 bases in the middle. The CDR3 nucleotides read TGTGCCAGTAGTATAGATCGGGTGGAGGAGCAGTACTTC. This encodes CASSIDRVEEQYF.

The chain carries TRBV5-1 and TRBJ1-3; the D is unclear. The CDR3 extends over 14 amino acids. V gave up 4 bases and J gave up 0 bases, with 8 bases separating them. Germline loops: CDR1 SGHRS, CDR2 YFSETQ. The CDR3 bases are TGCGCCAGCAGCATAGGGAGCTCTGGAAACACCATATATTTT. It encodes CASSIGSSGNTIYF.

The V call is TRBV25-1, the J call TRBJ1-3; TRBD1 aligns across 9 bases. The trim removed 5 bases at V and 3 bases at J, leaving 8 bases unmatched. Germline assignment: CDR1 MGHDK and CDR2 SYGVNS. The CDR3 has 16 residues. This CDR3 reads CASSTTRDRVGNTIYF. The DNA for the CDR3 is TGTGCCAGCAGTACGACCCGGGACAGGGTTGGAAACACCATATATTTT.

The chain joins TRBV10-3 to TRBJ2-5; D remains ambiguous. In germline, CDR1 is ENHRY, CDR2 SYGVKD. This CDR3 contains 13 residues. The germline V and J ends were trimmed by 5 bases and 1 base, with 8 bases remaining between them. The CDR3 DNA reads TGTGCCATCAGTCTAGAGACCCAAGAGACCCAGTACTTC. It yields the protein CAISLETQETQYF.

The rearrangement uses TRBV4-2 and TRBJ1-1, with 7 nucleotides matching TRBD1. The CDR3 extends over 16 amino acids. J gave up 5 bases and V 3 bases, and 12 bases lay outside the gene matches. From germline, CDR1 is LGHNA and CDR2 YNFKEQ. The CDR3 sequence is CASSQADREGGTEAFF. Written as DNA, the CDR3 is TGTGCCAGCAGCCAGGCCGACAGGGAAGGTGGAACTGAAGCTTTCTTT.

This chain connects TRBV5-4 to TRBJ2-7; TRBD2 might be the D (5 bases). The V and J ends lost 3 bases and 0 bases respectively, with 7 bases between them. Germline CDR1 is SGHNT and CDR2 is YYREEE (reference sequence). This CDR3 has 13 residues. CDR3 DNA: TGTGCCAGCAGCTCCGGGGACTCCTACGAGCAGTACTTC. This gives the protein CASSSGDSYEQYF.

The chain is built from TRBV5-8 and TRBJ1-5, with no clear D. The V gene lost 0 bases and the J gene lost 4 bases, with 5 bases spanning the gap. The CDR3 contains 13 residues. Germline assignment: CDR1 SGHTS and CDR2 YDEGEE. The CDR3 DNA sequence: TGTGCCAGCAGCTTGGGAGTTAATCAGCCCCAGCATTTT. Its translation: CASSLGVNQPQHF.

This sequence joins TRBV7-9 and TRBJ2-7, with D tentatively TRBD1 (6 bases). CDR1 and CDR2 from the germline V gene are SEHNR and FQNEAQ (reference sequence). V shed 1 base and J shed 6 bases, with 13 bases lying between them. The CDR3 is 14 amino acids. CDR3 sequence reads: CASSLGGGIREQYF. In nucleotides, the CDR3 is TGTGCCAGCAGCTTAGGAGGGGGTATACGCGAGCAGTACTTC.

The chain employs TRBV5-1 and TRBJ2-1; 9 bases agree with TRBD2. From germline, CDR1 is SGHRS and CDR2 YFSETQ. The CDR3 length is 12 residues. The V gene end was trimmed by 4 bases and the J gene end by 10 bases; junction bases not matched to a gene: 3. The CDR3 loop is CASSAGLAEQFF. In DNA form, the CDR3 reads TGCGCCAGCAGCGCAGGACTAGCGGAGCAGTTCTTC.

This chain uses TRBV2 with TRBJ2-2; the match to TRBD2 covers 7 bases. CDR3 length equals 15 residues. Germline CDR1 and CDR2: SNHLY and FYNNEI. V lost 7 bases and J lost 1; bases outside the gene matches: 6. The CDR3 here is CASIPGLLNTGELFF. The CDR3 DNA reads TGTGCCAGCATTCCGGGACTATTGAACACCGGGGAGCTGTTTTTT.

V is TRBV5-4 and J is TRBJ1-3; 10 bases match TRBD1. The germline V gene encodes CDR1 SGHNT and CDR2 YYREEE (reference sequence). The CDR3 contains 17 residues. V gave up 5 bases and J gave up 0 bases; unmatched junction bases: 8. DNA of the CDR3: TGTGCCAGCAGTTTTTGGACAGGGGGGACCTCTGGAAACACCATATATTTT. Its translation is CASSFWTGGTSGNTIYF.

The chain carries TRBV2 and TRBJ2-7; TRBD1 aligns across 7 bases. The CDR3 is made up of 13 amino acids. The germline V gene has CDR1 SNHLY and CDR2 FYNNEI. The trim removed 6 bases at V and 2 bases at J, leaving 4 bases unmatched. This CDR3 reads CASRGQIPYEQYF. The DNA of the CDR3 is TGTGCCAGCAGGGGACAGATCCCCTACGAGCAGTACTTC.

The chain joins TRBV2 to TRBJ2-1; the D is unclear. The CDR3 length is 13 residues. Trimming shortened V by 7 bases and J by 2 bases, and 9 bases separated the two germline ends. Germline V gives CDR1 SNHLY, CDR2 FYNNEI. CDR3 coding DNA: TGTGCCAGCACGGTTATGACCTACAATGAGCAGTTCTTC. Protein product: CASTVMTYNEQFF.

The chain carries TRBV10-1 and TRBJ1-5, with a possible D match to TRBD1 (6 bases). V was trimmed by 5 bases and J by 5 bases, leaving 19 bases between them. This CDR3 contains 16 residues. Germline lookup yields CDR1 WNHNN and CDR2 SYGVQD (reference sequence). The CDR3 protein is CASSTGPNPLHQPQHF. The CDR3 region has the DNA TGCGCCAGCAGTACAGGGCCTAACCCTCTCCATCAGCCCCAGCATTTT.

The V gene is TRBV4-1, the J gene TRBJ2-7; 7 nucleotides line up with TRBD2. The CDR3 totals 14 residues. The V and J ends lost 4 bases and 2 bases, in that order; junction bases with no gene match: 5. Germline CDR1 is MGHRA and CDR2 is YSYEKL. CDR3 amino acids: CASSLSGTTYEQYF. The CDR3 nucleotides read TGCGCCAGCAGCCTTTCAGGGACTACCTACGAGCAGTACTTC.

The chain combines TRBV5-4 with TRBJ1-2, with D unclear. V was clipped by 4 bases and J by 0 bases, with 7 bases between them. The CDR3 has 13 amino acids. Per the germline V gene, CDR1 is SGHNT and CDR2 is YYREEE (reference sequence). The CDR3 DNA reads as TGTGCCAGCAGCCCACAGTCTAACTATGGCTACACCTTC. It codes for CASSPQSNYGYTF.

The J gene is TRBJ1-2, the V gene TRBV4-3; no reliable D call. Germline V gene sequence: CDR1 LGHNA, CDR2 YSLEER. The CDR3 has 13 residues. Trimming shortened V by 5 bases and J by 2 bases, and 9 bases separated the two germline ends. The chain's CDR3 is CASSVDKNYGYTF. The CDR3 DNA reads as TGCGCCAGCAGCGTTGACAAGAACTATGGCTACACCTTC.

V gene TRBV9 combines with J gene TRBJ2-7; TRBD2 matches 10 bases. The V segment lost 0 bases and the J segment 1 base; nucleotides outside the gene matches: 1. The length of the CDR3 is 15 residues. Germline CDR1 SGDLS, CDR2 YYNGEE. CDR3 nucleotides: TGTGCCAGCAGCGTAGGACTAGCGGGTTCCTACGAGCAGTACTTC. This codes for CASSVGLAGSYEQYF.

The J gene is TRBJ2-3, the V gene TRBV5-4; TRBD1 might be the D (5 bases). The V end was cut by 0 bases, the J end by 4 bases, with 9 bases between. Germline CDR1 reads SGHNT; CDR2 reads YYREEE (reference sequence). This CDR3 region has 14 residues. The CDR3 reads CASSLVRDSDTQYF. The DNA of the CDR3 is TGTGCCAGCAGCTTGGTCAGGGATTCAGATACGCAGTATTTT.